This T cell receptor (beta chain) was recovered during a study of cytomegalovirus exposure and HLA in healthy donors. Germline CDR1 and CDR2: SQVTM and ANQGSEA. The V and J ends lost 6 bases and 13 bases, in that order; junction bases with no gene match: 14. This CDR3 spans 12 amino acids. Comment on this clone: Its antigen is unidentified.

13 Jbeta primers and 60 Vbeta primers were used for the PCR. The method was immunoSEQ multiplex PCR; TCRdb's version includes in-frame clones alone and lacks a portion of them. The data contain roughly 130,000 clones, 80% of them singletons. Study-level findings and limits: Cytomegalovirus status, reportedly, was diagnosed with high specificity and sensitivity by the classifier. Previously analyzed data showed that most TCR beta V segments were productive at a frequency of about 87% or about 30%.

Sequenced: PBMCs. This TCR was recovered from a male donor in good health and CMV-seropositive. This chain links TRBV29-1 with TRBJ1-1, with 7 bases fitting TRBD1. The CDR3 bases are TGCAGCGTGAGACCTGGACAGGCTTTGGTTTTCTTT. Encoded protein: CSVRPGQALVFF.